The 17 T cell receptor beta chains in this list originate from one sample, sequenced in a study of identical twins. TCRdb recomputed calls from the 5' RACE reads with MiXCR, one row per CDR3 protein. The sample holds about 890,000 distinct CDR3 sequences, around an eighth seen once. These same records also appear under a second study, on yellow fever vaccine responses in identical twins.

Sequencing was performed on PBMCs. These receptors all come from a woman between 18 and 29 years old in good health.

The J gene is TRBJ2-1, the V gene TRBV20-1, with D hard to call. This CDR3 region has 12 residues. V lost 0 bases and J lost 8, with 8 bases in between. Germline V gene data show CDR1 as DFQATT and CDR2 as SNEGSKA (reference sequence). CDR3 sequence (DNA): TGCAGTGCTAGAGAGCCCGGGTATGAGCAGTTCTTC. Its protein is CSAREPGYEQFF.

This clonotype showed up many times. The chain carries TRBV20-1 and TRBJ1-2; unclear D gene. V gave up 3 bases and J gave up 3 bases, with 8 bases separating them. CDR1 is DFQATT and CDR2 is SNEGSKA in the germline V gene (reference sequence). The CDR3 runs to 12 residues. The CDR3 DNA sequence: TGCAGTGCTAGGCGAGTTGACTATGGCTACACCTTC. Translating it yields CSARRVDYGYTF.

J is TRBJ1-6 and V is TRBV25-1; 7 bases align to TRBD1. The CDR3 contains 14 residues. The germline gives CDR1 MGHDK, CDR2 SYGVNS. With 5 bases clipped from V and 10 bases from J, the junction kept 8 bases outside the gene matches. In DNA form, the CDR3 reads TGTGCCAGCAGTTACAGGGGATTAGGCTCACCCCTCCACTTT. Translating gives CASSYRGLGSPLHF.

This clonotype was seen only a few times. The chain joins TRBV24-1 to TRBJ2-7; TRBD2 agrees at 11 bases. J lost 4 bases, V lost 3 bases, and 4 bases had no gene match. This CDR3 contains 15 residues. Germline V gene sequence: CDR1 KGHDR, CDR2 SFDVKD. The CDR3 here is CATSDGLAGGYEQYF. DNA of the CDR3: TGTGCCACCAGTGATGGTCTAGCGGGAGGATACGAGCAGTACTTC.

The chain joins TRBV12-3 or TRBV12-4 to TRBJ1-5, with 7 bases fitting TRBD1. CDR3 length: 14 amino acids. The V gene end was trimmed by 3 bases and the J gene end by 6 bases; junction bases not matched to a gene: 5. DNA of the CDR3: TGTGCCAGCAGTTTTCGGCAGGGGGTTCAGCCCCAGCATTTT. It yields the protein CASSFRQGVQPQHF.

This sequence joins TRBV12-3 or TRBV12-4 and TRBJ2-1, with D maybe TRBD1 (5 bases). The germline V and J ends were trimmed by 3 bases and 7 bases, with 16 bases remaining between them. This CDR3 is built from 15 residues. CDR3 bases: TGTGCCAGCAGTTTCCAGGGTTTAGCTAGGAATGAGCAGTTCTTC. Its translation is CASSFQGLARNEQFF.

This clonotype was seen a handful of times. One end of the junction fails to match germline, which may point to a read error. The chain has TRBV6-1 and TRBJ2-3; 9 bases are shared with TRBD1. Germline loops: CDR1 MNHNS, CDR2 SASEGT. The CDR3 covers 16 residues. The CDR3, as DNA: TGTGCCAGCAGTGAAGTGGGGACAGGGCCTAGGAATACGGAGTATTTT. It codes for CASSEVGTGPRNTEYF.

V gene TRBV6-5 combines with J gene TRBJ1-4; D not resolved. Germline-derived CDR1 and CDR2 are MNHEY and SVGAGI. This CDR3 is built from 14 residues. V was clipped by 0 bases and J by 12 bases, with 14 bases between them. The CDR3 sequence is CASSYSSPSGELFF. The CDR3 nucleotides are TGTGCCAGCAGTTACTCGAGTCCGAGTGGGGAACTGTTTTTT.

In this sample, this clonotype turned up many times. The chain links TRBV12-3 or TRBV12-4 to TRBJ2-3, with D perhaps matching TRBD1 or TRBD2 (7 bases each). The V end lost 6 bases, the J end lost 2 bases, and 15 bases lay between the germline ends. The CDR3 sequence is 15 residues long. The CDR3 region has the DNA TGTGCCAGCAGACTCCAGGGGGGGGCCACAGATACGCAGTATTTT. Translating it yields CASRLQGGATDTQYF.

This clonotype was found a few times. The chain is built from TRBV7-7 and TRBJ2-3; D not resolved. V was shortened by 5 bases and J by 0 bases, with 12 bases between the two germline ends. Germline CDR1 SSHAT, CDR2 FNYEAQ (reference sequence). The CDR3 spans 15 residues. In DNA, the CDR3 is TGTGCCAGCAGCGCCTCCTCGTCTAGCACAGATACGCAGTATTTT. It codes for CASSASSSSTDTQYF.

There are a few counts of this clonotype. V gene TRBV28 combines with J gene TRBJ1-2; 7 bases are shared with TRBD1. In germline, CDR1 is MDHEN, CDR2 SYDVKM. V gave up 6 bases and J gave up 0 bases; unmatched junction bases: 7. The CDR3 has 15 amino acids. Written as DNA, the CDR3 is TGTGCCAGCAGGATAGGGACAGCCGCTAACTATGGCTACACCTTC. Translation: CASRIGTAANYGYTF.

The chain has TRBV25-1 and TRBJ2-3, with D tentatively TRBD2 (6 bases). Germline V gives CDR1 MGHDK, CDR2 SYGVNS. The V and J ends lost 4 bases and 9 bases respectively, with 14 bases between them. CDR3 length: 13 residues. CDR3 amino acids: CASSVGTSVTQYF. The DNA of the CDR3 is TGTGCCAGCAGTGTCGGGACTTCGGTCACGCAGTATTTT.

The chain carries TRBV7-6 and TRBJ2-2; tentatively, D is TRBD2 (6 bases). CDR3 size: 17 residues. Trimming cost V 3 bases and J 0 bases, with 14 bases left between them. Germline V gene sequence: CDR1 SGHVS, CDR2 FNYEAQ. In nucleotides, the CDR3 is TGTGCCAGCAGCTTTATTCCCGGGACTCCGAACACCGGGGAGCTGTTTTTT. Translation: CASSFIPGTPNTGELFF. The full variable domain, with the rest looked up from reference TRBV7-6 and TRBJ2-2, is GAGVSQSPRYKVTKRGQDVALRCDPISGHVSLYWYRQALGQGPEFLTYFNYEAQQDKSGLPNDRFSAERPEGSISTLTIQRTEQRDSAMYRCASSFIPGTPNTGELFFGEGSRLTVL.

The rearrangement uses TRBV28 and TRBJ2-7; D possibly corresponds to TRBD2 (6 bases). The CDR3 is 16 residues long. Per germline, CDR1 MDHEN and CDR2 SYDVKM. V lost 3 bases and J 7 bases, leaving 22 bases between the germline ends. In DNA, the CDR3 is TGTGCCAGCAGTTTTGTTACGGGACTGGGCAAGGAAGAGCAGTACTTC. Residues: CASSFVTGLGKEEQYF.

This rearrangement joins TRBV27 to TRBJ2-3, with 9 positions matching TRBD1. J was trimmed by 1 base and V by 5 bases; bases with no gene match: 7. This CDR3 has 16 amino acids. Germline V gene sequence: CDR1 MNHEY, CDR2 SMNVEV (reference sequence). Here the CDR3 DNA reads TGTGCCAGCAGTACACGGTGGGACAGGGGCACAGATACGCAGTATTTT. Protein sequence: CASSTRWDRGTDTQYF.

The chain carries TRBV3-1 and TRBJ2-1, with 10 bases aligning to TRBD2. Germline V gene lookup returns CDR1 LGHDT and CDR2 YNNKEL (reference sequence). This CDR3 has 16 residues. The V gene end was trimmed by 5 bases and the J gene end by 6 bases; junction bases not matched to a gene: 10. The CDR3 protein is CASSTWASGGSNEQFF. Written as DNA, the CDR3 is TGTGCCAGCAGCACGTGGGCTAGCGGGGGTTCCAATGAGCAGTTCTTC.

This clonotype was detected only a few times. The rearrangement uses TRBV24-1 and TRBJ2-2; 11 bases fit TRBD2. With V trimmed by 9 bases and J by 1 base, 0 bases remained unmatched. This CDR3 region has 14 residues. The V gene's germline CDR1 is KGHDR and CDR2 SFDVKD. The DNA of the CDR3 is TGTGCCACCGGGACTAGCGGGAACACCGGGGAGCTGTTTTTT. It codes for CATGTSGNTGELFF.